Given below is one TCR beta chain in context. This record belongs to a study of blood T cell repertoires in COVID-19. Study-wide context: Specimens from acute and convalescent COVID-19 originated in the United States, Italy and Spain.

Repertoires were generated with immunoSEQ multiplex PCR, while TCRdb's copy carries only in-frame clones and drops some. The table records roughly 76,000 clones, roughly nine tenths of them present only once. CDR3 length equals 12 residues. Germline V CDR1 and CDR2: SQVTM, ANQGSEA. With 4 bases removed from V and 13 bases from J, the gap between germline ends came to 17 bases. Sequenced: peripheral blood. The V call is TRBV29-1, the J call TRBJ2-1; D remains unclear. This receptor was obtained from a man aged 30 to 39 with acute or convalescent COVID-19. The CDR3 protein is CSVVIPRRSQFF. The CDR3 bases are TGCAGCGTTGTAATCCCGCGTCGATCCCAGTTCTTC.